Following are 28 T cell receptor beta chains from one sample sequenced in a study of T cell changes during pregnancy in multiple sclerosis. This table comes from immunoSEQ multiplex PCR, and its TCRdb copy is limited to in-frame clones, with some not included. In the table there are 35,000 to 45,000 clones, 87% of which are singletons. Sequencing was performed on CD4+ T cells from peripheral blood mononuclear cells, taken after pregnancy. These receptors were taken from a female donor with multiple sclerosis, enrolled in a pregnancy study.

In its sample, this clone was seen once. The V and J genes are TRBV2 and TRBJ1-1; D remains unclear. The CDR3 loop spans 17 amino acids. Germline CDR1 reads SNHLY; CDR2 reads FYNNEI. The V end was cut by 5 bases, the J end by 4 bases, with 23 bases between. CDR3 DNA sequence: TGTGCCAGCAGTCAAGAATTGAAATCTGCGGGAAGCACTGAAGCTTTCTTT. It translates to CASSQELKSAGSTEAFF.

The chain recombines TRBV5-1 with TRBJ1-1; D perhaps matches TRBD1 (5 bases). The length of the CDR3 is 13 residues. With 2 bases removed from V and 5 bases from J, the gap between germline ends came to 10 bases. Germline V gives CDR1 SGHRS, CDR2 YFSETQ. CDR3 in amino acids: CASSFGGGTEAFF. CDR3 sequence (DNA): TGCGCCAGCAGCTTCGGGGGTGGGACTGAAGCTTTCTTT.

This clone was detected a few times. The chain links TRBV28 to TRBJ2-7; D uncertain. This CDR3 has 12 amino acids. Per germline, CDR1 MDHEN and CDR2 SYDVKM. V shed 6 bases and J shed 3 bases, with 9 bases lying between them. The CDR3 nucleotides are TGTGCCAGCAGAGCGCTCAACTACGAGCAGTACTTC. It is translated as CASRALNYEQYF.

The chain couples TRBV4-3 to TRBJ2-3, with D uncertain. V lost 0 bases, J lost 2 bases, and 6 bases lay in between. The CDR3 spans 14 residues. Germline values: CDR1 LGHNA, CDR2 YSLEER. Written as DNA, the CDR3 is TGCGCCAGCAGCCAAGATCCTAACACAGATACGCAGTATTTT. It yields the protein CASSQDPNTDTQYF.

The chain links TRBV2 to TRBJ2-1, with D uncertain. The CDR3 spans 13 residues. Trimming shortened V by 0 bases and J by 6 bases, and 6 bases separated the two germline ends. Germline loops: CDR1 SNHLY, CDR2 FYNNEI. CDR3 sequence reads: CASSEALFNEQFF. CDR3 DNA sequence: TGTGCCAGCAGTGAAGCACTCTTCAATGAGCAGTTCTTC.

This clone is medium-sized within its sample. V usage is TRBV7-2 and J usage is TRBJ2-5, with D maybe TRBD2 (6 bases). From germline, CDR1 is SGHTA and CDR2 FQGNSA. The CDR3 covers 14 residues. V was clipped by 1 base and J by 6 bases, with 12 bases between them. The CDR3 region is CASSLGGGVKTQYF. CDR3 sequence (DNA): TGTGCCAGCAGCTTAGGGGGCGGGGTAAAGACCCAGTACTTC.

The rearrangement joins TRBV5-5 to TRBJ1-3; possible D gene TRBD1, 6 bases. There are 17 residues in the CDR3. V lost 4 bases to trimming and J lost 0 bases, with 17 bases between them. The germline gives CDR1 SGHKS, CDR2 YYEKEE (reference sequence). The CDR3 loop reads CASSPAGAKNSGNTIYF. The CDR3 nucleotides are TGTGCCAGCAGCCCCGCGGGGGCAAAGAACTCTGGAAACACCATATATTTT.

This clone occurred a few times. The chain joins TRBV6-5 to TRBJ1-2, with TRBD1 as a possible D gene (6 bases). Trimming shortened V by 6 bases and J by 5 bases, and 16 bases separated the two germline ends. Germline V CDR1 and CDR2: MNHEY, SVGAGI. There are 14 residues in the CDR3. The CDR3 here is CASRRDRLRYGYTF. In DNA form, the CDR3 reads TGTGCCAGCAGACGAGACAGGCTCCGATATGGCTACACCTTC.

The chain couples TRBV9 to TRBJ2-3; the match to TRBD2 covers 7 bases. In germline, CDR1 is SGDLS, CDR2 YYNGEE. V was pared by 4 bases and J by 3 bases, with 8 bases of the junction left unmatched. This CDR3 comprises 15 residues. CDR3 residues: CASSSKGAGTDTQYF. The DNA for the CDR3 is TGTGCCAGCAGCTCAAAAGGAGCGGGGACAGATACGCAGTATTTT.

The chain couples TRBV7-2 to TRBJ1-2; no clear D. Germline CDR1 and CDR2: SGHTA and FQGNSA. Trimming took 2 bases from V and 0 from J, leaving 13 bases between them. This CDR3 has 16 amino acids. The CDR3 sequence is CASSLRSNRANYGYTF. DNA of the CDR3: TGTGCCAGCAGCTTAAGGTCTAACAGAGCTAACTATGGCTACACCTTC. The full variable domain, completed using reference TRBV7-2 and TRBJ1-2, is GAGVSQSPSNKVTEKGKDVELRCDPISGHTALYWYRQSLGQGLEFLIYFQGNSAPDKSGLPSDRFSAERTGGSVSTLTIQRTQQEDSAVYLCASSLRSNRANYGYTFGSGTRLTVV.

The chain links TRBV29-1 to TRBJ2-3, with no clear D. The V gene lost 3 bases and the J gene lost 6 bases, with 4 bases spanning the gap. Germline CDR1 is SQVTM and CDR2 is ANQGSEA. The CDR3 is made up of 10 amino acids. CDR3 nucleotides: TGCAGCGTTGACACTGATACGCAGTATTTT. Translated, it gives CSVDTDTQYF.

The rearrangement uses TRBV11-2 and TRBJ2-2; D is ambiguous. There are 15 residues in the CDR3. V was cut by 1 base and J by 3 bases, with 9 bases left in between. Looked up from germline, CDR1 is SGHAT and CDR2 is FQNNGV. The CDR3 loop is CASSLVSSDTGELFF. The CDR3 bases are TGTGCCAGCAGCTTAGTGAGCAGCGACACCGGGGAGCTGTTTTTT.

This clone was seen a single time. CDR3 in amino acids: CAWSYGLVLAKNIQYF. CDR3 bases: TGTGCCTGGAGTTATGGTTTGGTACTAGCCAAAAACATTCAGTACTTC. This chain connects TRBV30 to TRBJ2-4; D is unclear. CDR3 length: 16 residues. CDR1 is GTSNPN and CDR2 is SVGIG in the germline V gene (reference sequence). V lost 2 bases and J lost 0, with 14 bases in between.

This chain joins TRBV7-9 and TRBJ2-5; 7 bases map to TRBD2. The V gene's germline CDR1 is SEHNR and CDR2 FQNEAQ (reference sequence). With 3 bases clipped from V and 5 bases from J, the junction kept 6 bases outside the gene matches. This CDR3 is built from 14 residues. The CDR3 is CASSFRVGGETQYF. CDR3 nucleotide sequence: TGTGCCAGCAGCTTCAGGGTGGGAGGGGAGACCCAGTACTTC.

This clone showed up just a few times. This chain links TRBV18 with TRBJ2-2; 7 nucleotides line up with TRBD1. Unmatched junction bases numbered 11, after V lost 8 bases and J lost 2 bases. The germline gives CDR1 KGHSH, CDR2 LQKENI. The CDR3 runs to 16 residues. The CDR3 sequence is CASRTGVGFNTGELFF. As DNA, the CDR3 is TGTGCCAGCCGCACAGGGGTTGGTTTCAACACCGGGGAGCTGTTTTTT.

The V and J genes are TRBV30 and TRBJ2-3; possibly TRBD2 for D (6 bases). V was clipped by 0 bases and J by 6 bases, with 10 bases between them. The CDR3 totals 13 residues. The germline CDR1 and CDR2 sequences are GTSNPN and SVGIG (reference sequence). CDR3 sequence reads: CAWSVRRGDTQYF. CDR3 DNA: TGTGCCTGGAGTGTGCGGCGGGGCGATACGCAGTATTTT.

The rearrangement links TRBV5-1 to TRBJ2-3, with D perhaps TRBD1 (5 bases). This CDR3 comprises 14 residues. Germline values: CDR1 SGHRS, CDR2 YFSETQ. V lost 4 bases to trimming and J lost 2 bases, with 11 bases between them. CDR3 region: CASSLDIFTDTQYF. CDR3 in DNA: TGCGCCAGCAGCCTGGACATATTCACAGATACGCAGTATTTT. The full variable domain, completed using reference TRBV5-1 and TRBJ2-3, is KAGVTQTPRYLIKTRGQQVTLSCSPISGHRSVSWYQQTPGQGLQFLFEYFSETQRNKGNFPGRFSGRQFSNSRSEMNVSTLELGDSALYLCASSLDIFTDTQYFGPGTRLTVL.

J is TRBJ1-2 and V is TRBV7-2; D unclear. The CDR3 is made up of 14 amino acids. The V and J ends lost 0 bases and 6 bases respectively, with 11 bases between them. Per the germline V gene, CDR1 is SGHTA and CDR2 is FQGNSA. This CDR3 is CASSLAGSTHGYTF. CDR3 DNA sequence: TGTGCCAGCAGCTTAGCGGGCAGCACCCATGGCTACACCTTC. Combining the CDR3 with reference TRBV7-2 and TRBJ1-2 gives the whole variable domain GAGVSQSPSNKVTEKGKDVELRCDPISGHTALYWYRQSLGQGLEFLIYFQGNSAPDKSGLPSDRFSAERTGGSVSTLTIQRTQQEDSAVYLCASSLAGSTHGYTFGSGTRLTVV.

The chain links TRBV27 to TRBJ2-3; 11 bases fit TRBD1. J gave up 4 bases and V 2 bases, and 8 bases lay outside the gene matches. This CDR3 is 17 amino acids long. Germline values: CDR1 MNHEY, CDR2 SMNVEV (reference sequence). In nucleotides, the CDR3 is TGTGCCAGCAGTTTAATTGGAGGACAGGGGGCGGCAGATACGCAGTATTTT. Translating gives CASSLIGGQGAADTQYF.

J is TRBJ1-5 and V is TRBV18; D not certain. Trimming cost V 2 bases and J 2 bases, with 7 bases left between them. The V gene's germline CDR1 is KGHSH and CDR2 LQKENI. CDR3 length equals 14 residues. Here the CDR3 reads CASSPGPRNQPQHF. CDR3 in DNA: TGTGCCAGCTCACCAGGGCCCCGCAATCAGCCCCAGCATTTT.

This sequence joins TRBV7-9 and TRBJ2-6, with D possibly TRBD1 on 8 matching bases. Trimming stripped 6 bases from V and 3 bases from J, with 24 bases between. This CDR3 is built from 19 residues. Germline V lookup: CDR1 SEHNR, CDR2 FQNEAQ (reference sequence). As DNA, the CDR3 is TGTGCCAGCAGGCGCCACGACGGACAGGGAGGGCTTGGGGCCAACGTCCTGACTTTC. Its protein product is CASRRHDGQGGLGANVLTF.

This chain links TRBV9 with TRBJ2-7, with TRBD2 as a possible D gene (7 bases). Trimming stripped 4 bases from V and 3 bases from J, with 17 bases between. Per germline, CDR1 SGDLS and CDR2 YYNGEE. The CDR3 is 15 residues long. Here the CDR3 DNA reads TGTGCCAGCAGCCCATTCGGGGGGCAAAGCTACGAGCAGTACTTC. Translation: CASSPFGGQSYEQYF.

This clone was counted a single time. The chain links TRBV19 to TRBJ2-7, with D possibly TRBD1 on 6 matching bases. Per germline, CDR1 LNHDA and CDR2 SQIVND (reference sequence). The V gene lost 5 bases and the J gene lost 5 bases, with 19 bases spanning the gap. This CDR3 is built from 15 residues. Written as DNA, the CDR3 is TGTGCCAGTAGTTTACAGGGTGATGGGTGGAACGAGCAGTACTTC. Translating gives CASSLQGDGWNEQYF.

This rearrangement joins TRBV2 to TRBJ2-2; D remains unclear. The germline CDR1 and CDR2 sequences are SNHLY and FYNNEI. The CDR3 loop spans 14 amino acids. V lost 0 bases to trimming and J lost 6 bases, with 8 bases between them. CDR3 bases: TGTGCCAGCAGTGAAGCAAGAGGCCCCGGGGAGCTGTTTTTT. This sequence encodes CASSEARGPGELFF. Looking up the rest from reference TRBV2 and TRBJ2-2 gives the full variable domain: EPEVTQTPSHQVTQMGQEVILRCVPISNHLYFYWYRQILGQKVEFLVSFYNNEISEKSEIFDDQFSVERPDGSNFTLKIRSTKLEDSAMYFCASSEARGPGELFFGEGSRLTVL.

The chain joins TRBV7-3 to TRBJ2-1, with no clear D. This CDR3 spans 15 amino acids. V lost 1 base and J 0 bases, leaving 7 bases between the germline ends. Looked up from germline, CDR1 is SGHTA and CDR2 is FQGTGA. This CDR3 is CASSLSPSSYNEQFF. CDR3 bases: TGTGCCAGCAGCTTAAGTCCTAGCTCCTACAATGAGCAGTTCTTC. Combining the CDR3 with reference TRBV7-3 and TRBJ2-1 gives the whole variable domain GAGVSQTPSNKVTEKGKYVELRCDPISGHTALYWYRQSLGQGPEFLIYFQGTGAADDSGLPNDRFFAVRPEGSVSTLKIQRTERGDSAVYLCASSLSPSSYNEQFFGPGTRLTVL.

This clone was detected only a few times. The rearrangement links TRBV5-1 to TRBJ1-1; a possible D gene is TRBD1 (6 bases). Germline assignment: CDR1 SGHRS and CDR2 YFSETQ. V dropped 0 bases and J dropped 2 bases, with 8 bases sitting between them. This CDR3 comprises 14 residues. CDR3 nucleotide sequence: TGCGCCAGCAGCTTGGACAGGGACAACACTGAAGCTTTCTTT. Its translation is CASSLDRDNTEAFF.

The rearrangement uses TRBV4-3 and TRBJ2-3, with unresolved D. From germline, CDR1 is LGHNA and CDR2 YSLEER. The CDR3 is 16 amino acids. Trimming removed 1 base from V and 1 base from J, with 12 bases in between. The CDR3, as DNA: TGCGCCAGCAGCCAAGGCGCGTGGAGTGGCACAGATACGCAGTATTTT. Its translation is CASSQGAWSGTDTQYF.

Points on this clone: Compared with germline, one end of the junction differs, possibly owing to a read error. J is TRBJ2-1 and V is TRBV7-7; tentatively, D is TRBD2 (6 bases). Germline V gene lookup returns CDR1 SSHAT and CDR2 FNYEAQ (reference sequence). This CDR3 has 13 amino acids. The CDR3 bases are TGTGCTAGCAGCCCCGGAGGGTGGAATGAGCAGTTCTTC. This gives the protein CASSPGGWNEQFF.